Below are 7 T cell receptor beta chains sequenced from a single sample in a study of Ad26.COV2.S vaccination and SARS-CoV-2 variants. Treatment reported: around 19 received Ad26.COV2.S at low or high dose, single or two shots; several received placebo; per-sample allocation not given. Each sample was drawn 63 days after the first injection (of vaccine or placebo). Method: immunoSEQ multiplex PCR; TCRdb's copy keeps in-frame clones and lacks some. The sample includes hundreds of thousands of clones, approximately 89% of them seen just once. Specimen: peripheral blood, collected in a trial of Ad26.COV2.S vaccine versus placebo. Receptors originate from a person aged 18-60 years who received the Ad26.COV2.S COVID-19 vaccine or a placebo.

CDR3 sequence (DNA): TGTGCCAGCAGCTTAGTAAGGGTACTAGGCGAGCAGTACTTC. This codes for CASSLVRVLGEQYF. The rearrangement joins TRBV7-2 to TRBJ2-7, with D possibly being TRBD2 (5 bases). V lost 1 base and J 6 bases, leaving 13 bases between the germline ends. Germline CDR1 and CDR2: SGHTA and FQGNSA. This CDR3 region has 14 residues. The variable domain in full, completed from reference TRBV7-2 and TRBJ2-7, reads GAGVSQSPSNKVTEKGKDVELRCDPISGHTALYWYRQSLGQGLEFLIYFQGNSAPDKSGLPSDRFSAERTGGSVSTLTIQRTQQEDSAVYLCASSLVRVLGEQYFGPGTRLTVT.

V gene TRBV18 combines with J gene TRBJ2-7, with 11 bases that match TRBD2. V shed 3 bases and J 3 bases; nucleotides not matched to a gene: 1. This CDR3 spans 14 amino acids. Germline V gene data show CDR1 as KGHSH and CDR2 as LQKENI. CDR3 sequence reads: CASSPTSGDYEQYF. Here the CDR3 DNA reads TGTGCCAGCTCACCGACTAGCGGGGACTACGAGCAGTACTTC.

J is TRBJ2-5 and V is TRBV5-1; 9 bases are a match to TRBD2. The V gene end was trimmed by 4 bases and the J gene end by 1 base; junction bases not matched to a gene: 2. This CDR3 region has 14 residues. Germline lookup yields CDR1 SGHRS and CDR2 YFSETQ. The CDR3 DNA sequence: TGCGCCAGCAGCCCGACTAGCGGCCAAGAGACCCAGTACTTC. This gives the protein CASSPTSGQETQYF.

The count of this clone is one. V gene TRBV5-4 combines with J gene TRBJ2-3; a possible D gene is TRBD1 (6 bases). CDR3 length: 14 amino acids. V lost 1 base and J lost 9, with 15 bases in between. Germline V gives CDR1 SGHNT, CDR2 YYREEE (reference sequence). CDR3 sequence reads: CASSLRQARGTQYF. The CDR3, as DNA: TGTGCCAGCAGCTTGAGGCAGGCCAGGGGAACGCAGTATTTT.

This clone was detected once. This rearrangement joins TRBV7-3 to TRBJ2-2; 9 bases map to TRBD1. The CDR3 sequence is 15 residues long. Germline CDR1 SGHTA, CDR2 FQGTGA. The V and J ends lost 3 bases and 1 base, in that order; junction bases with no gene match: 0. CDR3 sequence reads: CASSLGQGNTGELFF. The CDR3 coding sequence is TGTGCCAGCAGCTTGGGACAGGGGAACACCGGGGAGCTGTTTTTT.

This sequence joins TRBV10-2 and TRBJ1-2; unclear D gene. With 5 bases removed from V and 1 base from J, the gap between germline ends came to 11 bases. The CDR3 runs to 14 residues. The germline gives CDR1 WSHSY, CDR2 SAAADI. CDR3 residues: CASSLPSNNYGYTF. DNA of the CDR3: TGCGCCAGCAGTCTCCCCTCAAATAACTATGGCTACACCTTC.

V usage is TRBV19 and J usage is TRBJ2-3; 9 nucleotides line up with TRBD2. The germline gives CDR1 LNHDA, CDR2 SQIVND (reference sequence). This CDR3 has 15 residues. Trimming at V came to 7 bases and at J to 0 bases, leaving 5 bases not matched to a gene. The CDR3 DNA sequence: TGTGCCAGTAAACGGCGGGAGGGGAGCACAGATACGCAGTATTTT. It encodes CASKRREGSTDTQYF.